Below, one T cell receptor beta chain is given with its context. The data derive from a study of pediatric ulcerative colitis. This table comes from immunoSEQ multiplex PCR, and its TCRdb copy is limited to in-frame clones, with some not included. The sample holds about 36,000 clones, around three quarters seen once. The CDR3 loop spans 14 amino acids. V lost 8 bases and J lost 4; bases outside the gene matches: 10. Germline V gene data show CDR1 as MNHNY and CDR2 as SVGAGI (reference sequence). During colonoscopy, one to two rectal pinch biopsies were collected. The sample comprised gut tissue. V and J are TRBV6-6 and TRBJ2-7, with 8 bases matching TRBD2. The sequence came from a boy aged 5-17 years with moderate ulcerative colitis. CDR3 region: CASGPWTSQYEQYF. Here the CDR3 DNA reads TGTGCCAGCGGTCCTTGGACTAGCCAGTACGAGCAGTACTTC.